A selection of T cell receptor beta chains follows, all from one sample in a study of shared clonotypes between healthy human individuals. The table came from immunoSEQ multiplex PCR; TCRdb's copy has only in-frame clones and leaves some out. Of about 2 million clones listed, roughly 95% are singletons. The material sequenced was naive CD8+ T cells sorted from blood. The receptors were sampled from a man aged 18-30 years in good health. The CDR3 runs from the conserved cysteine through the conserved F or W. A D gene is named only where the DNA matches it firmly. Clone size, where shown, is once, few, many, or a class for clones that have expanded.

CDR3aa: CASSQWRLNTGELFF
CDR3nt: TGTGCCAGCAGCCAATGGCGGTTAAACACCGGGGAGCTGTTTTTT
abundance: .
d_gene: .
v_gene: TRBV14
j_gene: TRBJ2-2

CDR3aa: CASSPGDTSGEKLFF
CDR3nt: TGTGCCAGCTCACCAGGGGACACATCGGGCGAAAAACTGTTTTTT
abundance: .
d_gene: .
v_gene: TRBV18
j_gene: TRBJ1-4

CDR3aa: CASSFLAGEPDTQYF
CDR3nt: TGTGCCAGCAGTTTTCTAGCGGGAGAACCAGATACGCAGTATTTT
abundance: once
d_gene: TRBD2
v_gene: TRBV27
j_gene: TRBJ2-3

CDR3aa: CASSTSGAYEQYF
CDR3nt: TGTGCCAGCAGTACTAGCGGGGCTTACGAGCAGTACTTC
abundance: .
d_gene: TRBD2
v_gene: TRBV6-5
j_gene: TRBJ2-7

CDR3aa: CASSWGFTNEQFF
CDR3nt: TGTGCCAGCAGCTGGGGCTTCACCAATGAGCAGTTCTTC
abundance: .
d_gene: .
v_gene: TRBV13
j_gene: TRBJ2-1

CDR3aa: CASSPDRFYEQYF
CDR3nt: TGTGCCAGCAGTCCCGACAGGTTCTACGAGCAGTACTTC
abundance: .
d_gene: .
v_gene: TRBV27
j_gene: TRBJ2-7

CDR3aa: CASSLEGGYSYGYTF
CDR3nt: TGTGCCAGCAGCTTAGAGGGGGGATACAGCTATGGCTACACCTTC
abundance: .
d_gene: .
v_gene: TRBV7-8
j_gene: TRBJ1-2

CDR3aa: CASSGAAIHDTQYF
CDR3nt: TGTGCCAGCAGCGGGGCAGCCATCCACGATACGCAGTATTTT
abundance: .
d_gene: .
v_gene: TRBV9
j_gene: TRBJ2-3

CDR3aa: CASSPLEGWAQETQYF
CDR3nt: TGTGCCAGCAGCCCCCTCGAAGGGTGGGCCCAAGAGACCCAGTACTTC
abundance: .
d_gene: .
v_gene: TRBV7-9
j_gene: TRBJ2-5

CDR3aa: CASSSRSGYGYTF
CDR3nt: TGTGCCAGCAGTTCACGGTCGGGCTATGGCTACACCTTC
abundance: .
d_gene: .
v_gene: TRBV2
j_gene: TRBJ1-2

CDR3aa: CATSREETGDGSPLHF
CDR3nt: TGTGCCACCAGCAGAGAGGAGACAGGGGACGGTTCACCCCTCCACTTT
abundance: .
d_gene: TRBD1
v_gene: TRBV15
j_gene: TRBJ1-6

CDR3aa: CASSLRGDQETQYF
CDR3nt: TGCGCCAGCAGCCTACGGGGGGACCAAGAGACCCAGTACTTC
abundance: once
d_gene: TRBD2
v_gene: TRBV4-3
j_gene: TRBJ2-5

CDR3aa: CASSEGSWTTPFYEQYF
CDR3nt: TGTGCCAGCAGTGAAGGTTCCTGGACCACCCCTTTCTACGAGCAGTACTTC
abundance: .
d_gene: .
v_gene: TRBV2
j_gene: TRBJ2-7

CDR3aa: CASSSRTDVNSPLHF
CDR3nt: TGTGCCAGCAGCTCGCGGACAGACGTGAATTCACCCCTCCACTTT
abundance: once
d_gene: .
v_gene: TRBV7-9
j_gene: TRBJ1-6

CDR3aa: CASSPGTGLRNTEAFF
CDR3nt: TGTGCCAGTAGTCCCGGGACAGGCCTGAGGAACACTGAAGCTTTCTTT
abundance: .
d_gene: TRBD1
v_gene: TRBV19
j_gene: TRBJ1-1

CDR3aa: CASSLLAGGPPGTDTQYF
CDR3nt: TGTGCCAGCAGTTTACTAGCGGGAGGGCCCCCTGGCACAGATACGCAGTATTTT
abundance: .
d_gene: TRBD2
v_gene: TRBV27
j_gene: TRBJ2-3

CDR3aa: CASSSGTGLKNIQYF
CDR3nt: TGCGCCAGCAGCTCCGGGACAGGGCTAAAAAACATTCAGTACTTC
abundance: .
d_gene: TRBD1
v_gene: TRBV4-3
j_gene: TRBJ2-4

CDR3aa: CASSLQTGQTKTGANVLTF
CDR3nt: TGCGCCAGCAGCTTACAAACGGGACAGACCAAAACTGGGGCCAACGTCCTGACTTTC
abundance: .
d_gene: TRBD1
v_gene: TRBV5-1
j_gene: TRBJ2-6

CDR3aa: CASRLGSGYEQYF
CDR3nt: TGTGCCAGCAGACTAGGGTCGGGCTACGAGCAGTACTTC
abundance: .
d_gene: .
v_gene: TRBV7-8
j_gene: TRBJ2-7

CDR3aa: CASSWAGASGNTIYF
CDR3nt: TGTGCCAGCAGCTGGGCGGGGGCCTCTGGAAACACCATATATTTT
abundance: .
d_gene: .
v_gene: TRBV7-9
j_gene: TRBJ1-3

CDR3aa: CAGLDGLGYTF
CDR3nt: TGTGCCGGCTTAGACGGGCTGGGCTACACCTTC
abundance: .
d_gene: .
v_gene: TRBV30
j_gene: TRBJ1-2

CDR3aa: CASSILSSGSNEQFF
CDR3nt: TGTGCCAGTAGTATTCTCTCTAGCGGGTCCAATGAGCAGTTCTTC
abundance: .
d_gene: TRBD2
v_gene: TRBV19
j_gene: TRBJ2-1

CDR3aa: CASSGGQGTDTQYF
CDR3nt: TGTGCCAGCAGCGGAGGACAGGGCACAGATACGCAGTATTTT
abundance: .
d_gene: TRBD1
v_gene: TRBV2
j_gene: TRBJ2-3

CDR3aa: CASSFTGSNQPQHF
CDR3nt: TGTGCCAGCAGTTTCACGGGCAGCAATCAGCCCCAGCATTTT
abundance: .
d_gene: .
v_gene: TRBV27
j_gene: TRBJ1-5

CDR3aa: CASSPMGGNEQFF
CDR3nt: TGTGCCAGCTCCCCCATGGGCGGGAATGAGCAGTTCTTC
abundance: .
d_gene: .
v_gene: TRBV27
j_gene: TRBJ2-1

CDR3aa: CASSEAGGGWRETQYF
CDR3nt: TGTGCCAGCAGTGAAGCCGGAGGGGGCTGGAGGGAGACCCAGTACTTC
abundance: .
d_gene: .
v_gene: TRBV2
j_gene: TRBJ2-5

CDR3aa: CASSLDGRGRGQQETQYF
CDR3nt: TGTGCCAGCAGCTTAGATGGGCGAGGACGGGGGCAGCAAGAGACCCAGTACTTC
abundance: .
d_gene: .
v_gene: TRBV7-2
j_gene: TRBJ2-5

CDR3aa: CASSLIGPSDNEQFF
CDR3nt: TGTGCCAGCAGTTTAATAGGACCCTCTGACAATGAGCAGTTCTTC
abundance: .
d_gene: .
v_gene: TRBV27
j_gene: TRBJ2-1

CDR3aa: CASQGLAGPYEQYF
CDR3nt: TGTGCCAGCCAGGGACTAGCGGGCCCCTACGAGCAGTACTTC
abundance: .
d_gene: TRBD2
v_gene: TRBV27
j_gene: TRBJ2-7

CDR3aa: CASSPPNENEQFF
CDR3nt: TGTGCCAGCTCACCACCTAATGAGAATGAGCAGTTCTTC
abundance: .
d_gene: .
v_gene: TRBV18
j_gene: TRBJ2-1

CDR3aa: CASSPTVGLQETQYF
CDR3nt: TGTGCCAGCAGTCCCACCGTTGGACTCCAAGAGACCCAGTACTTC
abundance: .
d_gene: .
v_gene: TRBV7-3
j_gene: TRBJ2-5

CDR3aa: CASSLVSSGETQYF
CDR3nt: TGTGCCAGCAGCTTAGTCTCTAGCGGGGAGACCCAGTACTTC
abundance: .
d_gene: TRBD2
v_gene: TRBV11-2
j_gene: TRBJ2-5

CDR3aa: CASSSSSGEAPHEQYF
CDR3nt: TGTGCCAGCAGTAGCTCTAGCGGGGAAGCCCCGCACGAGCAGTACTTC
abundance: .
d_gene: TRBD2
v_gene: TRBV27
j_gene: TRBJ2-7

CDR3aa: CASSYMREYEQYF
CDR3nt: TGTGCCAGCAGTTATATGAGGGAGTACGAGCAGTACTTC
abundance: .
d_gene: .
v_gene: TRBV6-6
j_gene: TRBJ2-7

CDR3aa: CASSLGRLAGANEQFF
CDR3nt: TGTGCCAGCAGCTTAGGTAGGCTAGCGGGAGCCAATGAGCAGTTCTTC
abundance: .
d_gene: TRBD2
v_gene: TRBV7-6
j_gene: TRBJ2-1

CDR3aa: CASSPGLAGSYEQYF
CDR3nt: TGCGCCAGCAGTCCGGGACTAGCGGGGTCCTACGAGCAGTACTTC
abundance: .
d_gene: TRBD2
v_gene: TRBV10-1
j_gene: TRBJ2-7

CDR3aa: CASSYRDSFGEQYF
CDR3nt: TGTGCCAGCAGTTACCGGGACAGCTTTGGGGAGCAGTACTTC
abundance: .
d_gene: TRBD1
v_gene: TRBV6-5
j_gene: TRBJ2-7

CDR3aa: CASSLLGPGQEGQETQYF
CDR3nt: TGTGCCAGCAGTTTATTGGGGCCGGGTCAGGAGGGGCAAGAGACCCAGTACTTC
abundance: .
d_gene: .
v_gene: TRBV27
j_gene: TRBJ2-5

CDR3aa: CASSIGRQGADYGYTF
CDR3nt: TGTGCCAGTAGTATAGGGAGACAGGGGGCTGACTATGGCTACACCTTC
abundance: .
d_gene: TRBD1
v_gene: TRBV19
j_gene: TRBJ1-2

CDR3aa: CASSFGVSYEQYF
CDR3nt: TGTGCCAGCAGTTTCGGGGTCTCCTACGAGCAGTACTTC
abundance: .
d_gene: .
v_gene: TRBV6-5
j_gene: TRBJ2-7

CDR3aa: CASSYDDTEAFF
CDR3nt: TGTGCCAGCAGCTATGATGACACTGAAGCTTTCTTT
abundance: .
d_gene: .
v_gene: TRBV7-9
j_gene: TRBJ1-1

CDR3aa: CASSPGTVNTEAFF
CDR3nt: TGTGCCAGTAGTCCCGGGACTGTGAACACTGAAGCTTTCTTT
abundance: .
d_gene: .
v_gene: TRBV19
j_gene: TRBJ1-1

CDR3aa: CASSGTLNTGELFF
CDR3nt: TGTGCCAGCAGTGGGACACTTAACACCGGGGAGCTGTTTTTT
abundance: once
d_gene: .
v_gene: TRBV9
j_gene: TRBJ2-2

CDR3aa: CASRWTLSGTDTQYF
CDR3nt: TGTGCCAGCAGATGGACCCTCTCGGGCACAGATACGCAGTATTTT
abundance: .
d_gene: .
v_gene: TRBV27
j_gene: TRBJ2-3

CDR3aa: CASSGSPFATEAFF
CDR3nt: TGTGCCAGCTCGGGAAGTCCCTTCGCCACTGAAGCTTTCTTT
abundance: .
d_gene: .
v_gene: TRBV6-1
j_gene: TRBJ1-1

CDR3aa: CASSEDLQVNYGYTF
CDR3nt: TGTGCCAGCAGTGAAGATTTACAGGTCAACTATGGCTACACCTTC
abundance: .
d_gene: .
v_gene: TRBV6-1
j_gene: TRBJ1-2

CDR3aa: CASRVGTGWDEKLFF
CDR3nt: TGCGCCAGCAGGGTGGGGACAGGGTGGGATGAAAAACTGTTTTTT
abundance: once
d_gene: TRBD1
v_gene: TRBV4-1
j_gene: TRBJ1-4

CDR3aa: CASSFGGDYEQYF
CDR3nt: TGTGCCAGTAGTTTCGGGGGAGACTACGAGCAGTACTTC
abundance: few
d_gene: .
v_gene: TRBV19
j_gene: TRBJ2-7